By proportion, the clone carrying this T cell receptor (beta chain) is large. Its antigen is undetermined. One end of the junction is discordant with germline, which a read error may explain. TCR libraries were prepared from approximately 15 ng of total RNA with the QIAseq Immune Repertoire TCR panel. TCRdb re-called the reads through MiXCR, storing one row per CDR3 protein. This table holds about 150 distinct CDR3 sequences, around a sixth found once. Germline CDR1 is DFQATT and CDR2 is SNEGSKA (reference sequence). This CDR3 spans 16 amino acids. Live CD3+CD8+TCRalphabeta+ cells were sorted into four subsets by PD-1 and/or TIGIT. The data belong to a study of circulating CD8 cells and anti-PD-1 response in melanoma. Study-wide findings and caveats: Patients included both untreated and previously treated individuals. Diversity ranked highest in DNEG and lowest in TIGIT subsets.

The V call is TRBV20-1, the J call TRBJ2-1; TRBD2 matches 9 bases. This sequence was found in a human donor with melanoma. The material sequenced was CD8+ T cells from PBMCs, taken at baseline or after one month of anti-PD-1 therapy (not recorded which). The CDR3 here is CSASPDTGTSYDEQFF. The CDR3 DNA sequence: TGCAGTGCCAGCCCTGATACCGGGACTAGCTACGATGAGCAGTTCTTC.